Below, 32 T cell receptor beta chains from the same sample are listed, as sequenced in a study of blood T cell repertoires in COVID-19. Sequenced by immunoSEQ multiplex PCR; TCRdb stores in-frame clones only, minus some. This table has tens of thousands of clones, around nine tenths appearing once. The material sequenced was peripheral blood. The source is a man aged 55-75 years with acute or convalescent COVID-19.

The V and J genes are TRBV10-2 and TRBJ1-5; D gene ambiguous. The germline V and J ends were trimmed by 0 bases and 6 bases, with 12 bases remaining between them. The CDR3 spans 15 residues. The germline CDR1 and CDR2 sequences are WSHSY and SAAADI. In nucleotides, the CDR3 is TGCGCCAGCAGTGAGTCCTCGGGAACCGGTCAGCCCCAGCATTTT. Translating it yields CASSESSGTGQPQHF.

The chain couples TRBV5-1 to TRBJ2-5, with 13 bases aligning to TRBD2. The germline V gene has CDR1 SGHRS and CDR2 YFSETQ. The trim removed 4 bases at V and 5 bases at J, leaving 5 bases unmatched. The CDR3 contains 15 residues. For the CDR3, the DNA is TGCGCCAGCAGCACGGGGACTAGCGGGAAGGAGACCCAGTACTTC. This encodes CASSTGTSGKETQYF.

The chain is built from TRBV7-9 and TRBJ2-5; D possibly corresponds to TRBD1 (6 bases). Germline V gene lookup returns CDR1 SEHNR and CDR2 FQNEAQ (reference sequence). Trimming stripped 4 bases from V and 1 base from J, with 19 bases between. The CDR3 has 17 amino acids. In nucleotides, the CDR3 is TGTGCCAGCAGCTCGCGGTCCCGCAGGGGTATCCAAGAGACCCAGTACTTC. Translated, it gives CASSSRSRRGIQETQYF.

This clone was counted a few times. This chain uses TRBV6-5 with TRBJ2-7; D is ambiguous. Germline V gene data show CDR1 as MNHEY and CDR2 as SVGAGI. Trimming cost V 0 bases and J 3 bases, with 15 bases left between them. CDR3 length equals 16 residues. The DNA of the CDR3 is TGTGCCAGCAGTTACTCCGGTTTTAGCTCCCTCTACGAGCAGTACTTC. Amino acid sequence: CASSYSGFSSLYEQYF.

This clone was counted a single time. This chain links TRBV5-1 with TRBJ2-1; a weak D match, TRBD1 (5 bases). V was cut by 4 bases and J by 6 bases, with 8 bases left in between. Germline lookup yields CDR1 SGHRS and CDR2 YFSETQ. This CDR3 contains 12 residues. CDR3 amino acids: CASSPDSNEQFF. The CDR3 coding sequence is TGCGCCAGCAGCCCCGACAGCAATGAGCAGTTCTTC.

This clone was recorded once. V and J are TRBV3-1 (or the pseudogene TRBV3-2) and TRBJ2-3, with 15 bases matching TRBD2. The CDR3 is 19 residues long. Trimming removed 4 bases from V and 3 bases from J; junction bases left unmatched: 11. Germline CDR1 reads LGHDT; CDR2 reads YNNKEL (reference sequence). CDR3 loop: CASSRGRAGLAGGTDTQYF. The CDR3 DNA reads as TGTGCCAGCAGCCGAGGCCGGGCGGGACTAGCGGGAGGAACAGATACGCAGTATTTT.

The rearrangement links TRBV20-1 to TRBJ1-1; maybe TRBD1 (6 bases). The CDR3 runs to 11 residues. Trimming shortened V by 3 bases and J by 8 bases, and 10 bases separated the two germline ends. Germline V gene lookup returns CDR1 DFQATT and CDR2 SNEGSKA (reference sequence). CDR3 amino acids: CSASPGTEAFF. In nucleotides, the CDR3 is TGCAGTGCTAGCCCCGGGACAGAAGCTTTCTTT.

V usage is TRBV11-2 and J usage is TRBJ2-2; 7 bases are a match to TRBD1. The length of the CDR3 is 18 residues. Germline assignment: CDR1 SGHAT and CDR2 FQNNGV. Losses at the gene ends were 5 bases for V and 2 bases for J; bases not matched to a gene: 14. CDR3 bases: TGTGCCAGCAGCCCGCTCCATCTGACAGGGTCCAACACCGGGGAGCTGTTTTTT. It yields the protein CASSPLHLTGSNTGELFF.

The chain recombines TRBV7-9 with TRBJ1-1, with TRBD1 as a possible D gene (5 bases). Germline-derived CDR1 and CDR2 are SEHNR and FQNEAQ (reference sequence). This CDR3 region has 15 residues. Trimming stripped 5 bases from V and 2 bases from J, with 15 bases between. The CDR3 coding sequence is TGTGCCAGCAGCCCCCGGGGGACGGTAAACACTGAAGCTTTCTTT. It encodes CASSPRGTVNTEAFF.

CDR3 nucleotide sequence: TGTGCCAGCTCACCGAACACAGGGGGCGGAGAAAAACTGTTTTTT. It translates to CASSPNTGGGEKLFF. The rearrangement uses TRBV18 and TRBJ1-4, with 9 bases aligning to TRBD1. CDR1 is KGHSH and CDR2 is LQKENI in the germline V gene. Trimming took 3 bases from V and 8 from J; bases not matched to a gene: 7. This CDR3 contains 15 residues.

The chain is built from TRBV30 and TRBJ2-2; unclear D gene. CDR3 length: 13 residues. Trimming took off 3 bases at V and 1 base at J, with 6 bases between the two ends. The germline V gene has CDR1 GTSNPN and CDR2 SVGIG (reference sequence). DNA for the CDR3: TGTGCCTGGAGGGCAAGGAACACCGGGGAGCTGTTTTTT. It is translated as CAWRARNTGELFF.

This clone appeared once. V and J are TRBV2 and TRBJ1-2, with unresolved D. V was clipped by 4 bases and J by 0 bases, with 6 bases between them. There are 13 residues in the CDR3. Per germline, CDR1 SNHLY and CDR2 FYNNEI. CDR3 in amino acids: CASSGGANYGYTF. In DNA, the CDR3 is TGTGCCAGCAGTGGGGGAGCTAACTATGGCTACACCTTC. The full variable domain, with the rest looked up from reference TRBV2 and TRBJ1-2, is EPEVTQTPSHQVTQMGQEVILRCVPISNHLYFYWYRQILGQKVEFLVSFYNNEISEKSEIFDDQFSVERPDGSNFTLKIRSTKLEDSAMYFCASSGGANYGYTFGSGTRLTVV.

The J gene is TRBJ1-6, the V gene TRBV6-1; D is perhaps TRBD1 (5 bases). Germline loops: CDR1 MNHNS, CDR2 SASEGT. The V end was cut by 0 bases, the J end by 10 bases, with 10 bases between. The CDR3 loop spans 14 amino acids. The CDR3 is CASSEAWGGSPLHF. Here the CDR3 DNA reads TGTGCCAGCAGTGAAGCGTGGGGGGGGTCACCCCTCCACTTT.

The chain is built from TRBV5-6 and TRBJ2-2; 9 bases are a match to TRBD1. CDR1 is SGHDT and CDR2 is YYEEEE in the germline V gene. V shed 4 bases, J shed 1 base, and the junction held 2 bases outside the gene matches. The CDR3 runs to 15 residues. The CDR3 is CASSGDRVNTGELFF. DNA of the CDR3: TGTGCCAGCAGCGGGGACAGGGTGAACACCGGGGAGCTGTTTTTT.

The gene calls are TRBV19 and TRBJ2-3; 11 bases match TRBD2. The junction had 9 bases not matched to a gene; V was cut back by 7 bases and J by 6 bases. Germline V lookup: CDR1 LNHDA, CDR2 SQIVND (reference sequence). The CDR3 length is 15 residues. CDR3 region: CASTLTSGRGDTQYF. The DNA of the CDR3 is TGTGCCAGTACCCTAACTAGCGGGAGAGGGGATACGCAGTATTTT.

The chain combines TRBV6-1 with TRBJ1-3; 7 bases match TRBD1. This CDR3 has 16 amino acids. Germline V gives CDR1 MNHNS, CDR2 SASEGT. Trimming cost V 3 bases and J 7 bases; bases outside gene matches: 12. The CDR3, as DNA: TGTGCCAGCAGTGAGCTGATGGGGACAGAGAGTAACACCATATATTTT. Protein sequence: CASSELMGTESNTIYF.

The V call is TRBV28, the J call TRBJ2-7, with 13 bases identical to TRBD2. After removal of 6 bases from V and 4 bases from J, the junction contained 3 bases not matched to a gene. Germline V CDR1 and CDR2: MDHEN, SYDVKM. This CDR3 region has 14 residues. The CDR3: CASSTGLAGYEQYF. CDR3 coding DNA: TGTGCCAGCAGCACGGGACTAGCGGGGTACGAGCAGTACTTC.

The gene calls are TRBV5-4 and TRBJ1-3; D is possibly TRBD1 (6 bases). CDR1 is SGHNT, CDR2 YYREEE, per germline (reference sequence). The CDR3 is made up of 16 amino acids. Trimming pared 0 bases from V and 2 bases from J, leaving 12 bases between. CDR3 nucleotides: TGTGCCAGCAGCTTGGCCACCCAGGGGCCTGGAAACACCATATATTTT. Translating gives CASSLATQGPGNTIYF.

The CDR3 loop reads CASRGGTGSSGANVLTF. CDR3 nucleotides: TGTGCCAGCAGGGGAGGGACGGGAAGCTCTGGGGCCAACGTCCTGACTTTC. V gene TRBV2 combines with J gene TRBJ2-6, with TRBD2 identical over 7 bases. CDR3 length: 17 amino acids. The germline gives CDR1 SNHLY, CDR2 FYNNEI. The junction had 8 bases not matched to a gene; V was cut back by 6 bases and J by 0 bases.

The J gene is TRBJ1-2, the V gene TRBV6-5; D might be TRBD1 (6 bases). V gave up 6 bases and J gave up 1 base, with 12 bases separating them. Germline CDR1 MNHEY, CDR2 SVGAGI. CDR3 length equals 14 residues. The CDR3 here is CASRETGLNYGYTF. The CDR3 DNA reads TGTGCCAGCAGAGAGACAGGTCTTAACTATGGCTACACCTTC.

V usage is TRBV11-2 and J usage is TRBJ2-1; TRBD2 agrees at 8 bases. There are 16 residues in the CDR3. Germline lookup yields CDR1 SGHAT and CDR2 FQNNGV. After removal of 2 bases from V and 5 bases from J, the junction contained 8 bases not matched to a gene. The DNA for the CDR3 is TGTGCCAGCAGCTTACTGAGCGGGAGCAGGAACAATGAGCAGTTCTTC. Protein product: CASSLLSGSRNNEQFF.

This clone was detected once. The chain couples TRBV28 to TRBJ2-6; 10 bases match TRBD2. V gave up 3 bases and J gave up 2 bases; unmatched junction bases: 10. Germline-derived CDR1 and CDR2 are MDHEN and SYDVKM. This CDR3 comprises 19 residues. The CDR3: CASSFPSGSKSPGANVLTF. CDR3 DNA sequence: TGTGCCAGCAGTTTCCCTAGCGGGAGTAAAAGTCCTGGGGCCAACGTCCTGACTTTC.

The V and J genes are TRBV6-6 and TRBJ2-1; D might be TRBD1 (6 bases). Germline loops: CDR1 MNHNY, CDR2 SVGAGI (reference sequence). The CDR3 consists of 16 residues. Trimming removed 0 bases from V and 2 bases from J, with 11 bases in between. CDR3 in DNA: TGTGCCAGCAGTTACTCGAGGAACAGGGCCTACAATGAGCAGTTCTTC. Its protein product is CASSYSRNRAYNEQFF.

V usage is TRBV28 and J usage is TRBJ2-1; 10 positions match TRBD2. Germline V gene lookup returns CDR1 MDHEN and CDR2 SYDVKM. There are 15 residues in the CDR3. Unmatched junction bases numbered 10, after V lost 8 bases and J lost 6 bases. CDR3 region: CASGNSGGFVNEQFF. The CDR3 region has the DNA TGTGCCAGCGGGAATAGCGGGGGGTTCGTCAATGAGCAGTTCTTC.

The chain links TRBV29-1 to TRBJ2-7, with a tentative D call TRBD2 (6 bases). The CDR3 contains 11 residues. The V gene lost 6 bases and the J gene lost 3 bases, with 9 bases spanning the gap. The germline V gene encodes CDR1 SQVTM and CDR2 ANQGSEA. The chain's CDR3 is CSVGTDYEQYF. CDR3 in DNA: TGCAGCGTAGGGACTGACTACGAGCAGTACTTC.

The rearrangement uses TRBV28 and TRBJ2-6, with unresolved D. This CDR3 comprises 16 residues. CDR1 and CDR2 from the germline V gene are MDHEN and SYDVKM. V lost 3 bases, J lost 0 bases, and 9 bases lay in between. The CDR3 here is CASSFSVRSGANVLTF. CDR3 sequence (DNA): TGTGCCAGCAGTTTCTCGGTGCGCTCTGGGGCCAACGTCCTGACTTTC.

This sequence joins TRBV11-2 and TRBJ1-1, with D maybe TRBD1 (6 bases). Germline loops: CDR1 SGHAT, CDR2 FQNNGV. The CDR3 runs 11 residues. Trimming pared 8 bases from V and 11 bases from J, leaving 15 bases between. The CDR3 sequence is CASAETGMAFF. DNA of the CDR3: TGTGCCAGCGCCGAGACAGGAATGGCTTTCTTT.

This chain links TRBV3-1 (or the pseudogene TRBV3-2) with TRBJ2-2, with 11 bases that match TRBD1. Germline assignment: CDR1 LGHDT and CDR2 YNNKEL (reference sequence). V gave up 1 base and J gave up 5 bases; unmatched junction bases: 3. This CDR3 has 16 amino acids. The CDR3 DNA reads TGTGCCAGCAGCCAAGGGGGGACAGGGGGAACCGGGGAGCTGTTTTTT. Translation: CASSQGGTGGTGELFF.

This chain uses TRBV19 with TRBJ2-5; a weak D match, TRBD1 (5 bases). Germline lookup yields CDR1 LNHDA and CDR2 SQIVND (reference sequence). The CDR3 is made up of 15 amino acids. V shed 1 base and J shed 2 bases, with 11 bases lying between them. CDR3 DNA: TGTGCCAGTAGTATAGGGGGCAGGAGACAAGAGACCCAGTACTTC. The encoded protein is CASSIGGRRQETQYF.

V gene TRBV5-8 combines with J gene TRBJ1-4; TRBD1 matches 8 bases. Looked up from germline, CDR1 is SGHTS and CDR2 is YDEGEE. There are 15 residues in the CDR3. The trim removed 0 bases at V and 8 bases at J, leaving 6 bases unmatched. The DNA of the CDR3 is TGTGCCAGCAGCTTGGGAGGACAGGGAAGAGAAAAACTGTTTTTT. It translates to CASSLGGQGREKLFF.

V and J are TRBV28 and TRBJ1-5; 7 bases map to TRBD1. Germline trimming cut 7 bases from V and 5 bases from J; bases unmatched to any gene: 11. Germline CDR1 is MDHEN and CDR2 is SYDVKM. The CDR3 loop spans 15 amino acids. This CDR3 is CASNGQAISDQPQHF. In DNA, the CDR3 is TGTGCCAGCAATGGACAGGCCATATCAGATCAGCCCCAGCATTTT.

The chain uses TRBV5-1 and TRBJ1-5, with TRBD1 matching 10 bases. CDR3 length equals 15 residues. Germline trimming cut 2 bases from V and 5 bases from J; bases unmatched to any gene: 4. Germline V gene sequence: CDR1 SGHRS, CDR2 YFSETQ. The CDR3 region is CASSLGTGEYQPQHF. CDR3 nucleotide sequence: TGCGCCAGCAGCTTAGGGACAGGGGAATATCAGCCCCAGCATTTT. The full variable domain, completed using reference TRBV5-1 and TRBJ1-5, is KAGVTQTPRYLIKTRGQQVTLSCSPISGHRSVSWYQQTPGQGLQFLFEYFSETQRNKGNFPGRFSGRQFSNSRSEMNVSTLELGDSALYLCASSLGTGEYQPQHFGDGTRLSIL.